These 22 T cell receptor beta chains share one sample of origin, sequenced in a study of shared clonotypes between healthy human individuals. Clones were sequenced by immunoSEQ multiplex PCR, and TCRdb holds only the in-frame ones, with some missing. This sample has around 980,000 clones; 70% to 80% occur once, and the top ten carry 0.5% to 0.65%. The sequenced material came from memory CD4+ T cells from PBMCs. Subset in this sample: CD45RA-negative fraction. The receptors derive from a man younger than 35 in good health. Some clones in this sample may be carry-over from other donors' samples.

Details on this clone: A much larger clonotype is one base distant, so this may be a read error. In DNA, the CDR3 is TGTGTCAGCAGTCGAACAGAGAACACTGAAGCTTTCTTT. Protein sequence: CVSSRTENTEAFF. The chain recombines TRBV6-5 with TRBJ1-1, with D hard to call. Germline V gives CDR1 MNHEY, CDR2 SVGAGI. This CDR3 spans 13 amino acids.

CDR3 sequence: CASATGQGGLAFF. In DNA, the CDR3 is TGTGCCAGCGCGACGGGACAGGGGGGCTTGGCTTTCTTT. The chain joins TRBV13 to TRBJ1-1; 11 bases are shared with TRBD1. The CDR3 has 13 residues. Germline V lookup: CDR1 PRHDT, CDR2 FYEKMQ (reference sequence). Trimming removed 8 bases from V and 11 bases from J; junction bases left unmatched: 10.

The V gene is TRBV19, the J gene TRBJ1-2; D uncertain. This CDR3 is built from 14 residues. Germline values: CDR1 LNHDA, CDR2 SQIVND (reference sequence). The ends were cut back, 3 bases at V and 4 bases at J, with 12 bases in the middle. CDR3 residues: CASSIAGASYGYTF. The CDR3 DNA reads as TGTGCCAGTAGTATCGCGGGAGCCAGCTATGGCTACACCTTC. Using reference TRBV19 and TRBJ1-2 for the parts outside the CDR3, the full variable domain is DGGITQSPKYLFRKEGQNVTLSCEQNLNHDAMYWYRQDPGQGLRLIYYSQIVNDFQKGDIAEGYSVSREKKESFPLTVTSAQKNPTAFYLCASSIAGASYGYTFGSGTRLTVV.

This clone was observed a few times. V is TRBV21-1 and J is TRBJ2-3; TRBD1 is the table's D call and was not checked against the DNA. TRBV21-1 is deemed a pseudogene. This CDR3 has 13 amino acids. This chain's CDR3 is CASSAQGPDTQYF. DNA of the CDR3: TGTGCCAGCAGCGCCCAGGGGCCAGATACGCAGTATTTT.

The genes are TRBV7-2 and TRBJ1-4, with 7 bases matching TRBD1. The CDR3 runs 16 residues. The V and J ends lost 2 bases and 7 bases, in that order; junction bases with no gene match: 10. The germline CDR1 and CDR2 sequences are SGHTA and FQGNSA. The DNA for the CDR3 is TGTGCCAGCAGCTTAAACCCAGGGGGTGCGGGTGAAAAACTGTTTTTT. Translating gives CASSLNPGGAGEKLFF.

Turning to this clone: Within the sample, other DNA sequences also encode this same CDR3. The J gene is TRBJ1-2, the V gene TRBV28; 7 bases match TRBD1. The germline CDR1 and CDR2 sequences are MDHEN and SYDVKM. This CDR3 comprises 13 residues. J was trimmed by 4 bases and V by 8 bases; bases with no gene match: 7. CDR3 protein: CASSRTGLYGYTF. The CDR3 region has the DNA TGTGCCAGCTCCAGGACAGGTCTCTATGGCTACACCTTC.

The gene calls are TRBV28 and TRBJ2-5, with D perhaps given as TRBD1 or TRBD2 (5 bases each). Trimming left V 7 bases short and J 7 bases short, with 22 bases between. This CDR3 is 15 amino acids long. CDR1 and CDR2 from the germline V gene are MDHEN and SYDVKM. This chain's CDR3 is CASTSTGTHGGTQYF. The CDR3 nucleotides are TGTGCCAGCACCTCAACCGGGACCCATGGGGGGACCCAGTACTTC.

This rearrangement joins TRBV15 to TRBJ2-5, with D unclear. The V and J ends lost 0 bases and 4 bases respectively, with 9 bases between them. The CDR3 totals 14 residues. Germline V CDR1 and CDR2: LNHNV, YYDKDF (reference sequence). The CDR3: CATSRDRASETQYF. In DNA, the CDR3 is TGTGCCACCAGCAGAGATAGGGCCTCAGAGACCCAGTACTTC.

V usage is TRBV18 and J usage is TRBJ2-5; D perhaps matches TRBD1 (6 bases). CDR1 is KGHSH, CDR2 LQKENI, per germline. The CDR3 consists of 14 residues. V shed 2 bases and J shed 4 bases, with 11 bases lying between them. CDR3 residues: CASSPLEGGETQYF. DNA of the CDR3: TGTGCCAGCTCACCATTGGAAGGGGGAGAGACCCAGTACTTC.

The sample holds one count of this clone. The rearrangement links TRBV9 to TRBJ1-2; maybe TRBD1 (6 bases). Trimming took 6 bases from V and 2 from J, leaving 14 bases between them. Germline CDR1 SGDLS, CDR2 YYNGEE. This CDR3 spans 14 amino acids. The CDR3 DNA reads as TGTGCCAGCACCCCAAGGGGGTCCAACTATGGCTACACCTTC. Its protein is CASTPRGSNYGYTF.

The gene calls are TRBV2 and TRBJ2-3; no reliable D call. Germline V CDR1 and CDR2: SNHLY, FYNNEI. The ends were cut back, 6 bases at V and 2 bases at J, with 9 bases in the middle. CDR3 length: 13 residues. The CDR3 nucleotides read TGTGCCAGCAGAAGGGAACCCACAGATACGCAGTATTTT. It codes for CASRREPTDTQYF.

The J gene is TRBJ2-1, the V gene TRBV28, with 7 bases matching TRBD2. The CDR3 contains 14 residues. Looked up from germline, CDR1 is MDHEN and CDR2 is SYDVKM. V gave up 7 bases and J gave up 3 bases; unmatched junction bases: 6. The CDR3 loop reads CASTYGRNYNEQFF. The CDR3 DNA sequence: TGTGCCAGCACTTACGGGAGGAACTACAATGAGCAGTTCTTC.

This chain links TRBV18 with TRBJ2-7; a possible D gene is TRBD1 (6 bases). In germline, CDR1 is KGHSH, CDR2 LQKENI. CDR3 length equals 14 residues. Trimming removed 4 bases at V and 3 bases at J, with 13 bases between. The CDR3 region is CASSRSRDNYEQYF. The CDR3, as DNA: TGTGCCAGCTCACGATCACGGGACAACTACGAGCAGTACTTC.

This clone was detected ten times or more. V usage is TRBV30 and J usage is TRBJ1-3; D is unclear. The V and J ends lost 2 bases and 2 bases respectively, with 13 bases between them. Germline V gene sequence: CDR1 GTSNPN, CDR2 SVGIG (reference sequence). The CDR3 runs to 15 residues. Here the CDR3 DNA reads TGTGCCTGGAGTAGGACCGGTTCCACTGGAAACACCATATATTTT. This sequence encodes CAWSRTGSTGNTIYF. Using reference TRBV30 and TRBJ1-3 for the parts outside the CDR3, the full variable domain is SQTIHQWPATLVQPVGSPLSLECTVEGTSNPNLYWYRQAAGRGLQLLFYSVGIGQISSEVPQNLSASRPQDRQFILSSKKLLLSDSGFYLCAWSRTGSTGNTIYFGEGSWLTVV.

V and J are TRBV7-3 and TRBJ2-1, with 11 nucleotides matching TRBD2. Germline CDR1 reads SGHTA; CDR2 reads FQGTGA. With 6 bases clipped from V and 7 bases from J, the junction kept 8 bases outside the gene matches. The CDR3 totals 15 residues. The CDR3 DNA reads TGTGCCAGCAGTGCCACGACTAGCGGGAAAAATGAGCAGTTCTTC. As protein: CASSATTSGKNEQFF.

Notes on this clone: With a far larger clone one base away, a read error is the likely cause. This chain links TRBV30 with TRBJ2-2, with 13 bases lining up with TRBD2. The V segment lost 4 bases and the J segment 6 bases; nucleotides outside the gene matches: 14. The CDR3 runs to 18 residues. Germline V gives CDR1 GTSNPN, CDR2 SVGIG (reference sequence). Written as DNA, the CDR3 is TGTGCCTGGACCCACCCGGGACTAGCGGGAACACACGCCGGGGAGCTGTTTTTT. Amino acids: CAWTHPGLAGTHAGELFF.

V gene TRBV10-1 combines with J gene TRBJ1-1, with TRBD1 as a possible D gene (6 bases). The CDR3 covers 14 residues. Germline V CDR1 and CDR2: WNHNN, SYGVQD (reference sequence). V was shortened by 2 bases and J by 3 bases, with 10 bases between the two germline ends. CDR3 nucleotide sequence: TGCGCCAGCAGTGAGGGACAGATGTACACTGAAGCTTTCTTT. It codes for CASSEGQMYTEAFF.

Remarks on this clone: Given a much more abundant clone one base away, this may be a read error. The sample has other DNA sequences that encode this CDR3 too. The chain uses TRBV9 and TRBJ1-2; weak D call: TRBD1 (5 bases). The CDR3 spans 15 residues. Germline V lookup: CDR1 SGDLS, CDR2 YYNGEE. The CDR3 here is CASSVEVGVNYGYTF. The CDR3, as DNA: TGTGCCAGCAGTGTAGAGGTGGGGGTTAACTATGGCTACACCTTC.

The V call is TRBV7-2, the J call TRBJ2-3; no firm D call. Between the trimmed V and J ends, which lost 2 bases and 11 bases, there was a span of 11 bases. Germline CDR1 is SGHTA and CDR2 is FQGNSA. The length of the CDR3 is 12 residues. The CDR3, as DNA: TGTGCCAGCAGCTTATTTTTTGGATTGCAGTATTTT. This gives the protein CASSLFFGLQYF.

The chain has TRBV11-1 and TRBJ2-6; D unclear. CDR3 length: 19 amino acids. V lost 0 bases and J lost 0, with 15 bases in between. Germline lookup yields CDR1 SGHAT and CDR2 FQDESV (reference sequence). In DNA form, the CDR3 reads TGTGCCAGCAGCTTAGCGTTGGCAGGATCCCTCTCTGGGGCCAACGTCCTGACTTTC. It codes for CASSLALAGSLSGANVLTF.

This chain joins TRBV2 and TRBJ2-1; TRBD2 matches at 7 bases. The CDR3 totals 15 residues. After removal of 5 bases from V and 4 bases from J, the junction contained 8 bases not matched to a gene. The germline V gene encodes CDR1 SNHLY and CDR2 FYNNEI. The CDR3 sequence is CASSTQLAAYNEQFF. The CDR3, as DNA: TGTGCCAGCAGTACACAGCTAGCGGCTTACAATGAGCAGTTCTTC.

In the case of this clone: The same CDR3 also results from other DNA sequences found in this sample. This chain links TRBV7-2 with TRBJ2-3; 16 bases line up with TRBD2. V dropped 5 bases and J dropped 3; count of bases not matched to a gene: 2. The CDR3 is 16 residues long. Germline CDR1 SGHTA, CDR2 FQGNSA. In nucleotides, the CDR3 is TGTGCCAGCAGCGCGGGACTAGCGGGAGGGACAGATACGCAGTATTTT. Its protein is CASSAGLAGGTDTQYF.